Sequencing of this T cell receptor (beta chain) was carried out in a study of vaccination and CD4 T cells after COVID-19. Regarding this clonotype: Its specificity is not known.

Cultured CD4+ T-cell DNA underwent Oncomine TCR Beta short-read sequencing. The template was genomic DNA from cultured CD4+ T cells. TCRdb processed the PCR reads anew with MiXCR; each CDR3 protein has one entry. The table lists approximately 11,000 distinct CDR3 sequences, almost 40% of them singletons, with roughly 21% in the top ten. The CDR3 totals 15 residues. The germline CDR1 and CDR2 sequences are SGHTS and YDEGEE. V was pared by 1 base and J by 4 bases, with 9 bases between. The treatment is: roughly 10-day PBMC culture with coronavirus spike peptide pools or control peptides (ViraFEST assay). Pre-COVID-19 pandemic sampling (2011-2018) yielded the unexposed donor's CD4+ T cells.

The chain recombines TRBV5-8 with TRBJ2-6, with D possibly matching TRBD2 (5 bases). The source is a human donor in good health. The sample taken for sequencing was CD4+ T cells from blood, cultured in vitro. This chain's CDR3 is CASSLRGRGANVLTF. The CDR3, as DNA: TGTGCCAGCAGCTTGAGAGGGCGGGGGGCCAACGTCCTGACTTTC.